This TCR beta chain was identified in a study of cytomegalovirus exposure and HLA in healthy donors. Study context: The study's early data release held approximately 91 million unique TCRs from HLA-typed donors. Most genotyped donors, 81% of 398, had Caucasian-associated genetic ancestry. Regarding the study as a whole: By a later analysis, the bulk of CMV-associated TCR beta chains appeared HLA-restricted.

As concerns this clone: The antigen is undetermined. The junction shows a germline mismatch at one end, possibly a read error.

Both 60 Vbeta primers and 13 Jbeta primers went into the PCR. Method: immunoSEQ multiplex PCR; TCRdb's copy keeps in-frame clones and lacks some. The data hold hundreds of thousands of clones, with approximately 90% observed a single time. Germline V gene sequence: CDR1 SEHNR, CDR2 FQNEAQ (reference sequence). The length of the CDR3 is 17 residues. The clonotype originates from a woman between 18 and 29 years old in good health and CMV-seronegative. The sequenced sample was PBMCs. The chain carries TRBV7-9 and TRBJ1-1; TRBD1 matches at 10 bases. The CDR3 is CASSFARDRGLNAEAFF. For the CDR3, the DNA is TGTGCCAGCAGCTTTGCCCGGGACAGGGGTTTGAACGCTGAAGCTTTCTTT.